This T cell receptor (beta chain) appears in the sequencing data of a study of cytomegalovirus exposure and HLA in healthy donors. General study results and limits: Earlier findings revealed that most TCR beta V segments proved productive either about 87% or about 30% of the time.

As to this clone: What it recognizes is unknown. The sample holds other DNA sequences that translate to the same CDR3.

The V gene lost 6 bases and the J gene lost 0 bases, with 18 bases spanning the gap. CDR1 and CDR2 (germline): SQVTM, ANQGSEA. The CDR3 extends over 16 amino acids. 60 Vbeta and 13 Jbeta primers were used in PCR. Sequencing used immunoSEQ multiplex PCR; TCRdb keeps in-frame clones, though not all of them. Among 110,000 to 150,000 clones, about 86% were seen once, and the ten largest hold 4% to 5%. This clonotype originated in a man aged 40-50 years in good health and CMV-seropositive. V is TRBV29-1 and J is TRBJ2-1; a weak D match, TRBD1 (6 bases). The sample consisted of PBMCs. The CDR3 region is CSVEDPDRSSYNEQFF. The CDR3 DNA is TGCAGCGTAGAGGATCCGGACAGAAGCTCCTACAATGAGCAGTTCTTC.